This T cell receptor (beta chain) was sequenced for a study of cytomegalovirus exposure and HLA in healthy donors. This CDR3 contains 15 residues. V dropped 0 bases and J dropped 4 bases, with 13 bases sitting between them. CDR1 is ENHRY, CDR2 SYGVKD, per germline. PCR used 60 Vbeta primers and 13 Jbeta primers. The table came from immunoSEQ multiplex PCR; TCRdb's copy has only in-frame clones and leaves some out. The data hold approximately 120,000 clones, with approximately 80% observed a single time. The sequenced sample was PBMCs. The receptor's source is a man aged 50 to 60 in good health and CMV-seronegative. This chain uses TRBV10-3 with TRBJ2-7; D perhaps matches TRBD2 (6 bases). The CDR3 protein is CAISESGGKRYEQYF. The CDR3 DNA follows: TGTGCCATCAGTGAGTCGGGCGGGAAAAGATACGAGCAGTACTTC.